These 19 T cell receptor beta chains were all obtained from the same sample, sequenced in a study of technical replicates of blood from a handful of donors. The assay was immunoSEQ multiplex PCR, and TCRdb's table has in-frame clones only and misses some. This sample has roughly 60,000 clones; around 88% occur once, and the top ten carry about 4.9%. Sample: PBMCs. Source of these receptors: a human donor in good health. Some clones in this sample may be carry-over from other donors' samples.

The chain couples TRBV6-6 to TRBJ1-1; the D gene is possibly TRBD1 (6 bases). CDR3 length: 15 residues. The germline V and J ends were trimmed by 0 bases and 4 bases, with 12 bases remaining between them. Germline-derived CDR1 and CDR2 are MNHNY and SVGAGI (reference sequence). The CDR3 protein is CASSYSRGLSTEAFF. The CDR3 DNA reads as TGTGCCAGCAGTTACTCGCGGGGGCTGAGCACTGAAGCTTTCTTT.

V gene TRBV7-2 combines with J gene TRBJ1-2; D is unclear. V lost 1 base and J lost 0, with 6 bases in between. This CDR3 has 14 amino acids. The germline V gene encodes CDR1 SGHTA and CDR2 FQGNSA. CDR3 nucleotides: TGTGCCAGCAGCTTAGGGACTGCTAACTATGGCTACACCTTC. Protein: CASSLGTANYGYTF.

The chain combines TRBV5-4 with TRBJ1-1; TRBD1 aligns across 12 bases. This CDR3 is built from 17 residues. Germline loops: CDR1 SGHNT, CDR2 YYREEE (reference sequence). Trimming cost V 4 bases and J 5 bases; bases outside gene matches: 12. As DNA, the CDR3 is TGTGCCAGCAGCCCTCAACAGCAGGGACAGGGGGCTACTGAAGCTTTCTTT. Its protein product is CASSPQQQGQGATEAFF.

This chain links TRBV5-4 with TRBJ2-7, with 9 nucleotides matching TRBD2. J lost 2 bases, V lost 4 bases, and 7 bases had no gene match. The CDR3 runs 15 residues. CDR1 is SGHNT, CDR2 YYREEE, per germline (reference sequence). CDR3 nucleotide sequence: TGTGCCAGCAGCCCCCAAAGCGGGGGGCCCTACGAGCAGTACTTC. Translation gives CASSPQSGGPYEQYF.

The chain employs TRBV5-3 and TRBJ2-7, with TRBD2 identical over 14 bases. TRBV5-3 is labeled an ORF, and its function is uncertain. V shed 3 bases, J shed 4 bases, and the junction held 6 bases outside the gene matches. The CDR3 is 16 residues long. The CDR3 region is CARSSGLAGARYEQYF. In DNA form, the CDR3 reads TGTGCCAGAAGCTCGGGACTAGCGGGAGCAAGGTACGAGCAGTACTTC.

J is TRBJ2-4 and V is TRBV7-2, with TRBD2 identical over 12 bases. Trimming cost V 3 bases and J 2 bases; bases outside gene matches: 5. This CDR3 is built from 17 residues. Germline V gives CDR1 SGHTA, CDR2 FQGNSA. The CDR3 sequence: CASSLTSGSGTKNIQYF. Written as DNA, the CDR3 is TGTGCCAGCAGCTTGACTAGCGGGAGTGGTACCAAAAACATTCAGTACTTC.

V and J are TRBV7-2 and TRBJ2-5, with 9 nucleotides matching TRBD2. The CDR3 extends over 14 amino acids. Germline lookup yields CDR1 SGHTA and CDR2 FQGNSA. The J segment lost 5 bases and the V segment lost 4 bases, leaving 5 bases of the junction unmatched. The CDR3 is CASSSIAGVETQYF. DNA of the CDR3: TGTGCCAGCAGCTCTATAGCGGGGGTGGAGACCCAGTACTTC. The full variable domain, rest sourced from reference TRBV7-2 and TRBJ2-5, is GAGVSQSPSNKVTEKGKDVELRCDPISGHTALYWYRQSLGQGLEFLIYFQGNSAPDKSGLPSDRFSAERTGGSVSTLTIQRTQQEDSAVYLCASSSIAGVETQYFGPGTRLLVL.

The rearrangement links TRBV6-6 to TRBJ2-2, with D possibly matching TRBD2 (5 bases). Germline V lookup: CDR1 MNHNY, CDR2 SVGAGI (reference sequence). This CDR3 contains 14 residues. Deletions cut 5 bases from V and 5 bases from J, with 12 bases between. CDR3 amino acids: CASSPYTGTGELFF. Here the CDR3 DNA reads TGTGCCAGCAGTCCATACACGGGGACCGGGGAGCTGTTTTTT.

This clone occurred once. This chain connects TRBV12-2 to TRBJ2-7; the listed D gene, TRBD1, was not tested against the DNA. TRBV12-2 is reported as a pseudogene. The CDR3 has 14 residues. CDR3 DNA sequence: TGTGCAAGTCGCCCCCGGACAGGGACGCCCGAGCAGTACTTC. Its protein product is CASRPRTGTPEQYF.

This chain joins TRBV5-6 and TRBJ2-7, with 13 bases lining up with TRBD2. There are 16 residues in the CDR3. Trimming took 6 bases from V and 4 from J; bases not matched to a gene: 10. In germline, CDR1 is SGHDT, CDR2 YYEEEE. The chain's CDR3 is CASTLLAGGAKYEQYF. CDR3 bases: TGTGCCAGCACCTTACTAGCGGGAGGGGCTAAGTACGAGCAGTACTTC.

The CDR3: CASSQDQSGVDTGELFF. CDR3 in DNA: TGTGCCAGCAGCCAAGATCAGTCGGGGGTGGACACCGGGGAGCTGTTTTTT. The chain carries TRBV14 and TRBJ2-2, with D perhaps matching TRBD2 (6 bases). CDR1 is SGHDN, CDR2 FVKESK, per germline. Trimming left V 0 bases short and J 3 bases short, with 14 bases between. The length of the CDR3 is 17 residues.

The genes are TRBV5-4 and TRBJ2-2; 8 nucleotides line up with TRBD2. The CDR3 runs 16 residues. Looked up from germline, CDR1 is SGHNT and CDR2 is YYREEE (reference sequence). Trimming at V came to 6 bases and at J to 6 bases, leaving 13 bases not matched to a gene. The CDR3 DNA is TGTGCCAGCATGCTTCCGGGGGGGAAAACGCCCGGGGAGCTGTTTTTT. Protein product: CASMLPGGKTPGELFF.

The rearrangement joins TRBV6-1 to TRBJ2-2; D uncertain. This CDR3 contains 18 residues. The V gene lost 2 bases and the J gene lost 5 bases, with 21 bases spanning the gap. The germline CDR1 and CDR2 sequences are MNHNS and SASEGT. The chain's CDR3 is CASSEPRRVIIMTGELFF. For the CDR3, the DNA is TGTGCCAGCAGTGAACCGCGTCGGGTGATCATTATGACCGGGGAGCTGTTTTTT.

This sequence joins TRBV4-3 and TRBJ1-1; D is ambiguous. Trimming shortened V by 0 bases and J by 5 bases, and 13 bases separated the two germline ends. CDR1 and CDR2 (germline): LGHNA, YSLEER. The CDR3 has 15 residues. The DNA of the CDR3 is TGCGCCAGCAGCCAAGATGTCGGCGGGAGGACTGAAGCTTTCTTT. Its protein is CASSQDVGGRTEAFF.

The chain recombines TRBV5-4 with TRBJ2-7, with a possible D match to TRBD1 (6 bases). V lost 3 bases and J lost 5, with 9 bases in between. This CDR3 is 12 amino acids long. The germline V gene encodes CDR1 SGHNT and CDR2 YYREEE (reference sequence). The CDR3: CASSSYRDEQYF. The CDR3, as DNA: TGTGCCAGCAGCTCGTACAGGGACGAGCAGTACTTC.

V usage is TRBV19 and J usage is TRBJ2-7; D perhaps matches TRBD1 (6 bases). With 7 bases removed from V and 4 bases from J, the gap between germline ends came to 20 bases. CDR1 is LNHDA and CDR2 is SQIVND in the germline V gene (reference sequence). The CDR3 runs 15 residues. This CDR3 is CASKQGSTPYYEQYF. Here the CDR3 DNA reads TGTGCCAGTAAACAGGGCTCCACGCCCTATTACGAGCAGTACTTC.

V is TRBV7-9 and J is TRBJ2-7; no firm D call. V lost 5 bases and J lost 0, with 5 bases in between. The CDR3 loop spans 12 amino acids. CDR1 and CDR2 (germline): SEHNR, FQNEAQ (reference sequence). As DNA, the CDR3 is TGTGCCAGCAGCCAGGACTCCTACGAGCAGTACTTC. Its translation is CASSQDSYEQYF.

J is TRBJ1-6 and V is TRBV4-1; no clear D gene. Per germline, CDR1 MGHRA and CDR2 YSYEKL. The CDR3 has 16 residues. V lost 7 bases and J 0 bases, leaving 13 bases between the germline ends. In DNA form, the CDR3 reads TGCGCCAGCAAGTCCCCCGCGAGCTCCTATAATTCACCCCTCCACTTT. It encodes CASKSPASSYNSPLHF.

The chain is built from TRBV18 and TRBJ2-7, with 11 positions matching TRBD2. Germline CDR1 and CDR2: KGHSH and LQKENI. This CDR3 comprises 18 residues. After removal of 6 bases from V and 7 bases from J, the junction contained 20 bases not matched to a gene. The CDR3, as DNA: TGTGCCAGCTCGCCAGGTACTAGCGGGAGCCTCCCTTGGGGGGAGCAGTACTTC. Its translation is CASSPGTSGSLPWGEQYF.